The present entry profiles one TCR beta chain with its context. Its target is not known. These data come from a study of cytomegalovirus exposure and HLA in healthy donors. This CDR3 spans 12 amino acids. Germline V gene sequence: CDR1 SNHLY, CDR2 FYNNEI. V shed 8 bases and J shed 0 bases, with 7 bases lying between them. Broader study findings: In a later analysis, TCR association rates varied by HLA locus: DRB1 most, HLA-C fewest. Common viral pathogens seemed, in a later analysis, to connect with several of the most significant clusters. V- and J-gene trimming of TCR beta was linked (in a later analysis) to a missense DCLRE1C variant. It was assumed in the presence/absence analyses that sequencing depth was roughly uniform across donors.

Researchers ran the PCR with 60 Vbeta and 13 Jbeta primers. TCRdb's copy holds only in-frame clones and misses some; the assay was immunoSEQ multiplex PCR. The table shows approximately 180,000 clones, with 60% to 80% occurring only once. The source is a middle-aged man in good health and CMV-seropositive. The chain carries TRBV2 and TRBJ1-1; the D gene is possibly TRBD1 (5 bases). The specimen sequenced was PBMCs. Here the CDR3 DNA reads TGTGCCAGCGGGGGGATGAACACTGAAGCTTTCTTT. It is translated as CASGGMNTEAFF. The entire variable domain, with the rest obtained from reference TRBV2 and TRBJ1-1, is as follows: EPEVTQTPSHQVTQMGQEVILRCVPISNHLYFYWYRQILGQKVEFLVSFYNNEISEKSEIFDDQFSVERPDGSNFTLKIRSTKLEDSAMYFCASGGMNTEAFFGQGTRLTVV.